These 30 T cell receptor beta chains share one sample of origin, sequenced in a study of T cells after yellow fever vaccination. TCRdb ran MiXCR on the 5' RACE reads and lists one entry per CDR3 protein. The sample yields a few hundred thousand distinct CDR3 sequences, around 7% seen once. The sample consisted of PBMCs, taken roughly 46 days after the first yellow fever vaccination. These receptors were taken from a man between 18 and 29 years old who received the YFV17D yellow fever vaccine.

This clonotype came up a few times. The V call is TRBV6-5, the J call TRBJ1-3, with TRBD1 as a possible D gene (5 bases). The CDR3 length is 16 residues. Germline V CDR1 and CDR2: MNHEY, SVGAGI. V dropped 2 bases and J dropped 2 bases, with 13 bases sitting between them. DNA for the CDR3: TGTGCCAGCAGTTACGAGGGGCAGTATGCTGGAAACACCATATATTTT. It yields the protein CASSYEGQYAGNTIYF.

This clonotype was seen a few times. This rearrangement joins TRBV7-2 to TRBJ2-7, with 7 bases matching TRBD2. V gave up 1 base and J gave up 7 bases; unmatched junction bases: 7. The CDR3 totals 14 residues. Germline loops: CDR1 SGHTA, CDR2 FQGNSA. DNA for the CDR3: TGTGCCAGCAGCTTAGGACTAGCTATGGGGGAGCAGTACTTC. This encodes CASSLGLAMGEQYF.

This clonotype was picked up a small number of times. The chain has TRBV5-4 and TRBJ2-1, with 9 positions matching TRBD1. The CDR3 is made up of 13 amino acids. J gave up 9 bases and V 3 bases, and 4 bases lay outside the gene matches. Germline CDR1 SGHNT, CDR2 YYREEE (reference sequence). This CDR3 reads CASSYWTGAEQFF. The DNA for the CDR3 is TGTGCCAGCAGCTACTGGACAGGGGCTGAGCAGTTCTTC.

V gene TRBV7-3 combines with J gene TRBJ2-3; 11 bases are shared with TRBD2. CDR3 length: 16 amino acids. Trimming cost V 5 bases and J 6 bases; bases outside gene matches: 10. Germline CDR1 SGHTA, CDR2 FQGTGA. The CDR3 bases are TGTGCCAGCAGCCCCACTAGCGGGGGCCTCCGGGATACGCAGTATTTT. It encodes CASSPTSGGLRDTQYF.

The V call is TRBV7-9, the J call TRBJ1-5, with D possibly being TRBD1 (6 bases). V lost 1 base and J 6 bases, leaving 10 bases between the germline ends. CDR1 and CDR2 (germline): SEHNR, FQNEAQ (reference sequence). The CDR3 loop spans 14 amino acids. CDR3 DNA: TGTGCCAGCAGCTTAGAGGGAGGGGGTCAGCCCCAGCATTTT. It is translated as CASSLEGGGQPQHF.

The chain employs TRBV20-1 and TRBJ2-1, with 12 bases that match TRBD2. CDR3 size: 16 residues. CDR1 and CDR2 (germline): DFQATT, SNEGSKA (reference sequence). CDR3 loop: CCARGYRLAGDAEQFF. CDR3 nucleotide sequence: TGCTGCGCTCGAGGTTACCGACTAGCGGGGGACGCTGAGCAGTTCTTC.

This clonotype was recorded many times. This chain joins TRBV5-1 and TRBJ2-5, with D perhaps TRBD1 (6 bases). The CDR3 runs to 15 residues. Germline CDR1 is SGHRS and CDR2 is YFSETQ. V was trimmed by 2 bases and J by 1 base, leaving 12 bases between them. CDR3 region: CASSFLTGIQETQYF. Written as DNA, the CDR3 is TGCGCCAGCAGCTTTTTGACAGGAATCCAAGAGACCCAGTACTTC.

The table lists this clonotype with a few counts. The chain carries TRBV12-3 or TRBV12-4 and TRBJ2-3, with 8 bases matching TRBD1. Trimming removed 4 bases from V and 4 bases from J; junction bases left unmatched: 4. The CDR3 sequence is 14 residues long. The DNA of the CDR3 is TGTGCCAGCAGTTCAGGGGGCTCCGCAGATACGCAGTATTTT. It specifies CASSSGGSADTQYF.

This chain uses TRBV14 with TRBJ2-5; D unclear. CDR1 SGHDN and CDR2 FVKESK come from the germline V gene. This CDR3 has 17 amino acids. V gave up 1 base and J gave up 1 base, with 16 bases separating them. The CDR3 DNA reads as TGTGCCAGCAGCCAAGCTGGGTTTACGCCATTCCAAGAGACCCAGTACTTC. This encodes CASSQAGFTPFQETQYF.

In this sample, this clonotype turned up a few times. The chain carries TRBV11-3 and TRBJ1-1; possible D gene TRBD1, 6 bases. In germline, CDR1 is SGHNT, CDR2 YENEEA. The V end was cut by 3 bases, the J end by 3 bases, with 8 bases between. The CDR3 covers 13 residues. The CDR3 protein is CASSFRGYTEAFF. The DNA for the CDR3 is TGTGCCAGCAGCTTCAGGGGTTACACTGAAGCTTTCTTT.

This clonotype was detected many times. This chain connects TRBV12-3 or TRBV12-4 to TRBJ1-1; no definite D call. The CDR3 contains 13 residues. The germline V and J ends were trimmed by 2 bases and 0 bases, with 4 bases remaining between them. As DNA, the CDR3 is TGTGCCAGCAGTTTAATGGTGAACACTGAAGCTTTCTTT. This codes for CASSLMVNTEAFF.

This clonotype has just a few counts. The chain is built from TRBV23-1 and TRBJ2-3; 7 positions agree with TRBD1. TRBV23-1 is placed among ORFs of uncertain function. V lost 4 bases and J lost 5; bases outside the gene matches: 9. This CDR3 has 15 residues. CDR3 sequence: CASSPQQGCLDTQYF. In nucleotides, the CDR3 is TGCGCCAGCAGTCCACAACAGGGGTGTCTAGATACGCAGTATTTT.

The rearrangement links TRBV7-3 to TRBJ2-7; possibly TRBD2 for D (7 bases). Looked up from germline, CDR1 is SGHTA and CDR2 is FQGTGA. Trimming stripped 1 base from V and 3 bases from J, with 13 bases between. The CDR3 is made up of 15 amino acids. This CDR3 reads CASSLNSGGGYEQYF. In DNA form, the CDR3 reads TGTGCCAGCAGCTTAAATTCGGGGGGCGGCTACGAGCAGTACTTC.

This clonotype showed up just a few times. The gene calls are TRBV5-1 and TRBJ2-1; 10 bases match TRBD2. J gave up 0 bases and V 0 bases, and 12 bases lay outside the gene matches. This CDR3 region has 20 residues. From germline, CDR1 is SGHRS and CDR2 YFSETQ. CDR3 bases: TGCGCCAGCAGCTTGGCGGCAGGGGGCTCTAGCGGGGGCTCCTACAATGAGCAGTTCTTC. Amino acid sequence: CASSLAAGGSSGGSYNEQFF.

The V and J genes are TRBV10-3 and TRBJ2-3; TRBD2 aligns across 7 bases. The CDR3 runs 14 residues. Unmatched junction bases numbered 5, after V lost 8 bases and J lost 0 bases. The germline V gene has CDR1 ENHRY and CDR2 SYGVKD. CDR3 amino acids: CAIGAAGSTDTQYF. The CDR3 nucleotides are TGTGCCATCGGGGCAGCGGGGAGCACAGATACGCAGTATTTT.

CDR3 residues: CASSQETGLAPTQYF. The DNA of the CDR3 is TGTGCCAGCAGCCAAGAGACAGGGTTGGCCCCTACGCAGTATTTT. This chain links TRBV14 with TRBJ2-3; TRBD1 matches 7 bases. V was pared by 0 bases and J by 8 bases, with 8 bases of the junction left unmatched. The length of the CDR3 is 15 residues. Looked up from germline, CDR1 is SGHDN and CDR2 is FVKESK.

This clonotype was counted only a few times. The chain links TRBV10-3 to TRBJ2-1, with D tentatively TRBD1 (6 bases). From germline, CDR1 is ENHRY and CDR2 SYGVKD. Trimming removed 6 bases from V and 4 bases from J, with 13 bases in between. CDR3 length: 14 amino acids. The CDR3 protein is CAIRQGILYNEQFF. CDR3 DNA sequence: TGTGCCATCAGGCAGGGGATACTTTACAATGAGCAGTTCTTC.

The rearrangement joins TRBV7-8 to TRBJ1-6; 8 nucleotides line up with TRBD1. The CDR3 covers 16 residues. V gave up 3 bases and J gave up 7 bases; unmatched junction bases: 8. Germline assignment: CDR1 SGHVS and CDR2 FQNEAQ. The CDR3 region is CASSLGQAHLNSPLHF. The DNA for the CDR3 is TGTGCCAGCAGCTTGGGACAGGCACACTTGAATTCACCCCTCCACTTT.

The chain combines TRBV5-1 with TRBJ2-5; TRBD1 agrees at 7 bases. The germline gives CDR1 SGHRS, CDR2 YFSETQ. The CDR3 length is 14 residues. After removal of 7 bases from V and 1 base from J, the junction contained 7 bases not matched to a gene. CDR3 sequence (DNA): TGCGCCAGCGCCGGGACAGCGATCCAAGAGACCCAGTACTTC. Amino acid sequence: CASAGTAIQETQYF.

This clonotype was detected a few times. The genes are TRBV15 and TRBJ1-5; D is perhaps TRBD1 (5 bases). Trimming stripped 0 bases from V and 6 bases from J, with 9 bases between. This CDR3 comprises 14 residues. From germline, CDR1 is LNHNV and CDR2 YYDKDF (reference sequence). The CDR3 loop is CATSRDGGGQPQHF. CDR3 DNA: TGTGCCACCAGCAGAGATGGCGGGGGTCAGCCCCAGCATTTT.

This clonotype was seen more than once but under ten times. This chain uses TRBV7-9 with TRBJ2-7, with TRBD2 matching over 8 bases. V dropped 4 bases and J dropped 2; count of bases not matched to a gene: 7. Germline V gives CDR1 SEHNR, CDR2 FQNEAQ (reference sequence). The CDR3 extends over 15 amino acids. CDR3 residues: CASSSSGGLPYEQYV. DNA of the CDR3: TGTGCCAGCAGCTCCAGCGGGGGCCTCCCCTACGAGCAGTACGTC.

In this sample, this clonotype turned up many times. The CDR3 sequence: CASRDGGAKAEQYV. CDR3 DNA: TGTGCCAGCAGGGACGGGGGGGCCAAAGCCGAGCAGTACGTC. J is TRBJ2-7 and V is TRBV28, with 8 bases aligning to TRBD2. From germline, CDR1 is MDHEN and CDR2 SYDVKM. This CDR3 spans 14 amino acids. The junction had 10 bases not matched to a gene; V was cut back by 6 bases and J by 6 bases.

A few counts support this clonotype. This chain links TRBV5-1 with TRBJ2-5; 12 bases agree with TRBD2. Losses at the gene ends were 0 bases for V and 1 base for J; bases not matched to a gene: 10. Germline V gene data show CDR1 as SGHRS and CDR2 as YFSETQ. The CDR3 is 19 amino acids. CDR3 nucleotides: TGCGCCAGCAGCTTGGCACTAGCGGGGGGCCACACCCTCCAAGAGACCCAGTACTTC. It specifies CASSLALAGGHTLQETQYF.

This chain connects TRBV5-1 to TRBJ2-3, with TRBD1 matching 7 bases. Germline loops: CDR1 SGHRS, CDR2 YFSETQ. This CDR3 comprises 15 residues. The junction had 7 bases not matched to a gene; V was cut back by 6 bases and J by 0 bases. The CDR3 loop reads CASKGTASSTDTQYF. As DNA, the CDR3 is TGCGCCAGCAAGGGGACAGCTTCTAGCACAGATACGCAGTATTTT.

This clonotype has just a few counts. The rearrangement joins TRBV5-6 to TRBJ2-5, with 9 bases that match TRBD2. Germline values: CDR1 SGHDT, CDR2 YYEEEE. There are 14 residues in the CDR3. V lost 5 bases, J lost 5 bases, and 7 bases stayed unmatched. The CDR3 loop reads CASSTTRGGETQYF. In nucleotides, the CDR3 is TGTGCCAGCAGTACCACGCGGGGGGGGGAGACCCAGTACTTC. The full variable domain, its missing parts supplied by reference TRBV5-6 and TRBJ2-5, is DAGVTQSPTHLIKTRGQQVTLRCSPKSGHDTVSWYQQALGQGPQFIFQYYEEEERQRGNFPDRFSGHQFPNYSSELNVNALLLGDSALYLCASSTTRGGETQYFGPGTRLLVL.

This clonotype showed up just a few times. This sequence joins TRBV20-1 and TRBJ2-1; D ambiguous. V was pared by 7 bases and J by 12 bases, with 16 bases between. The CDR3 is 11 residues long. From germline, CDR1 is DFQATT and CDR2 SNEGSKA (reference sequence). The CDR3 DNA is TGCAGTGAGGCCTACGACAAGGGGCAGTTCTTC. Protein: CSEAYDKGQFF.

This rearrangement joins TRBV20-1 to TRBJ2-3; 8 positions match TRBD2. After removal of 3 bases from V and 1 base from J, the junction contained 6 bases not matched to a gene. CDR3 length equals 15 residues. CDR1 and CDR2 (germline): DFQATT, SNEGSKA (reference sequence). This CDR3 is CSASQRGHGTDTQYF. CDR3 nucleotides: TGCAGTGCTAGTCAGCGGGGGCATGGCACAGATACGCAGTATTTT.

The chain has TRBV7-2 and TRBJ2-4, with D unclear. V lost 2 bases and J 3 bases, leaving 8 bases between the germline ends. The germline V gene encodes CDR1 SGHTA and CDR2 FQGNSA. CDR3 length: 14 amino acids. CDR3 coding DNA: TGTGCCAGCAGCTTATTGGGAAACAAAAACATTCAGTACTTC. Translation: CASSLLGNKNIQYF.

The sample holds many counts of this clonotype. The V and J genes are TRBV18 and TRBJ2-3, with 7 bases matching TRBD1. The CDR3 extends over 15 amino acids. Germline lookup yields CDR1 KGHSH and CDR2 LQKENI. Trimming took 8 bases from V and 4 from J; bases not matched to a gene: 12. CDR3 coding DNA: TGTGCCAGCAGTCCCCCAGGGGGTAGGGCAGATACGCAGTATTTT. It is translated as CASSPPGGRADTQYF.

This clonotype was counted only a few times. The rearrangement links TRBV27 to TRBJ2-7; the D gene could be TRBD1 or TRBD2 (6 bases each). The germline V gene encodes CDR1 MNHEY and CDR2 SMNVEV (reference sequence). V shed 6 bases and J shed 0 bases, with 12 bases lying between them. CDR3 length equals 14 residues. DNA of the CDR3: TGTGCCAGCAGCATACAGGGAGGCTCCTACGAGCAGTACTTC. It codes for CASSIQGGSYEQYF.